The 10 T cell receptor beta chains below come from one sample, sequenced in a study of cytomegalovirus exposure and HLA in healthy donors. The PCR made use of 60 Vbeta and 13 Jbeta primers. Measured with immunoSEQ multiplex PCR; TCRdb has only the in-frame clones, and not every one. The sample has around 81,000 clones, over 55% seen once. What was sequenced was PBMCs. These TCRs come from a man aged 30 to 45 in good health and CMV-seropositive.

The chain links TRBV6-1 to TRBJ1-5, with D tentatively TRBD1 (6 bases). V dropped 4 bases and J dropped 7 bases, with 17 bases sitting between them. Germline V gene sequence: CDR1 MNHNS, CDR2 SASEGT. The CDR3 is made up of 15 amino acids. Here the CDR3 DNA reads TGTGCCAGCAGTGGCACCTCAGGGGTGGACCAGCCCCAGCATTTT. It encodes CASSGTSGVDQPQHF.

The CDR3 DNA follows: TGTGCCAGCAGTCCGGGACAGGGGGCGCGGGAGCAGTACTTC. Translating gives CASSPGQGAREQYF. This chain uses TRBV11-2 with TRBJ2-7; TRBD1 matches at 12 bases. The CDR3 totals 14 residues. Germline CDR1 SGHAT, CDR2 FQNNGV. With V trimmed by 6 bases and J by 7 bases, 7 bases remained unmatched. Combining the CDR3 with reference TRBV11-2 and TRBJ2-7 gives the whole variable domain EAGVAQSPRYKIIEKRQSVAFWCNPISGHATLYWYQQILGQGPKLLIQFQNNGVVDDSQLPKDRFSAERLKGVDSTLKIQPAKLEDSAVYLCASSPGQGAREQYFGPGTRLTVT.

The chain uses TRBV4-1 and TRBJ1-6; no firm D call. In germline, CDR1 is MGHRA, CDR2 YSYEKL. V was trimmed by 2 bases and J by 6 bases, leaving 14 bases between them. This CDR3 is 16 amino acids long. The CDR3 loop is CASSQFWPGFNSPLHF. The CDR3 DNA reads TGCGCCAGCAGCCAATTTTGGCCAGGCTTTAATTCACCCCTCCACTTT.

This clone was seen only a few times. A read error may account for a junction end that differs from germline. The chain has TRBV7-7 and TRBJ2-5, with TRBD1 identical over 9 bases. Germline CDR1 is SSHAT and CDR2 is FNYEAQ (reference sequence). The CDR3 has 15 residues. CDR3 in DNA: TGTGCTAGCAGCTTACAGCCGGGACAGGGAGAGACCCAGTACTTC. Protein sequence: CASSLQPGQGETQYF.

The chain recombines TRBV29-1 with TRBJ2-7; D ambiguous. This CDR3 spans 11 amino acids. V was pared by 4 bases and J by 2 bases, with 6 bases between. Germline assignment: CDR1 SQVTM and CDR2 ANQGSEA. The CDR3, as DNA: TGCAGCGTTGCGCGGACCTACGAGCAGTACTTC. Translated, it gives CSVARTYEQYF.

The V call is TRBV9, the J call TRBJ2-1; perhaps TRBD1 as D (5 bases). This CDR3 is built from 13 residues. The germline gives CDR1 SGDLS, CDR2 YYNGEE. The V end lost 0 bases, the J end lost 7 bases, and 8 bases lay between the germline ends. Written as DNA, the CDR3 is TGTGCCAGCAGCGTAGGGCAGGGAAATGAGCAGTTCTTC. This translates into CASSVGQGNEQFF. Complete variable domain (other parts from reference TRBV9 and TRBJ2-1): DSGVTQTPKHLITATGQRVTLRCSPRSGDLSVYWYQQSLDQGLQFLIQYYNGEERAKGNILERFSAQQFPDLHSELNLSSLELGDSALYFCASSVGQGNEQFFGPGTRLTVL.

This clone was seen only a few times. The chain links TRBV5-1 to TRBJ2-7, with 8 bases fitting TRBD1. The CDR3 totals 16 residues. V shed 1 base, J shed 2 bases, and the junction held 8 bases outside the gene matches. From germline, CDR1 is SGHRS and CDR2 YFSETQ. In DNA form, the CDR3 reads TGCGCCAGCAGCTTGAACCCGACAGGGGTTACCTACGAGCAGTACTTC. Translated, it gives CASSLNPTGVTYEQYF.

CDR3 in DNA: TGTGCCAGCAGACAGTCACAGGGGGCAGCAGATACGCAGTATTTT. It translates to CASRQSQGAADTQYF. The chain employs TRBV6-5 and TRBJ2-3, with TRBD1 matching over 9 bases. The CDR3 consists of 15 residues. Germline values: CDR1 MNHEY, CDR2 SVGAGI. V was clipped by 6 bases and J by 4 bases; unmatched bases: 8.

The chain uses TRBV27 and TRBJ2-1, with a weak D call TRBD1 (6 bases). The V end lost 0 bases, the J end lost 6 bases, and 21 bases lay between the germline ends. CDR1 and CDR2 (germline): MNHEY, SMNVEV (reference sequence). CDR3 size: 18 residues. The CDR3 nucleotides are TGTGCCAGCAGTTTATCAGCTGTAGGTCAGGGGTGGGGCAATGAGCAGTTCTTC. This sequence encodes CASSLSAVGQGWGNEQFF.

The V and J genes are TRBV15 and TRBJ2-4; TRBD1 agrees at 8 bases. The CDR3 is 15 amino acids. Unmatched junction bases numbered 8, after V lost 4 bases and J lost 6 bases. The germline CDR1 and CDR2 sequences are LNHNV and YYDKDF (reference sequence). The CDR3 reads CATSMDREGGNIQYF. The CDR3 bases are TGTGCCACCAGCATGGACAGGGAAGGTGGAAACATTCAGTACTTC.